The sequence of this T cell receptor beta chain was determined in a study of T cell repertoires in cytomegalovirus infection. The overall study: Recently identified HLA-C-restricted CMV epitopes were among the peptides used.

TCRdb recomputed calls from the reads with MiXCR, one row per CDR3 protein. The sample gives tens of thousands of distinct CDR3 sequences, around half of which show up once; more than 80% is in the top ten. About this clonotype: Its target is not known.

The CDR3 covers 13 residues. The ends lost 4 bases at V and 6 bases at J; junction bases unmatched: 2. CDR1 and CDR2 (germline): SNHLY, FYNNEI. The receptor was derived from a human donor in good health (CMV status not recorded). Some clones in this sample may be carry-over from other donors' samples. The J gene is TRBJ2-2, the V gene TRBV2, with 7 bases identical to TRBD2. The sequencing here drew on CD8+ T cells from cultured PBMCs, taken from culture after CMV antigen stimulation. This CDR3 is CASSAGGPGELFF. In DNA form, the CDR3 reads TGTGCCAGCAGTGCGGGGGGACCCGGGGAGCTGTTTTTT.